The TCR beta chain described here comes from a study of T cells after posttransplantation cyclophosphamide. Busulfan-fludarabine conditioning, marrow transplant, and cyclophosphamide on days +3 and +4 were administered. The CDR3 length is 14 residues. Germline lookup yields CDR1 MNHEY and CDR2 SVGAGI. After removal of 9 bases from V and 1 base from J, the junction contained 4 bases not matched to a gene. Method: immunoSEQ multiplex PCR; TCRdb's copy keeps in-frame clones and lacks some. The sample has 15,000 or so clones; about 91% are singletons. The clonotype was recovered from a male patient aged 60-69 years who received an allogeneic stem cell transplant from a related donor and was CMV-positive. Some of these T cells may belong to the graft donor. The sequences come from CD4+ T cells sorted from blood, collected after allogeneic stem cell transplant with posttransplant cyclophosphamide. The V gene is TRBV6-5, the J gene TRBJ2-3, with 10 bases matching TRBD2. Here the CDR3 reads CASSLAGGTDTQYF. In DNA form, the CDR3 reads TGTGCCAGTTCTCTAGCGGGGGGCACAGATACGCAGTATTTT.